This record concerns one T cell receptor beta chain sequence. This clonotype turned up a few times. No cognate antigen has been identified for it. No much larger clone is present one base from it, and per-base qualities are unavailable. The germline V gene specifies MNHEY as CDR1 and SVGAGI as CDR2. The CDR3 sequence holds 12 residues, the cysteine and phenylalanine included. Only the CDR3 region is kept as DNA, spanning 36 bases read in frame from base 1. V sheds 6 bases and J sheds 9 bases, leaving 12 bases between their ends. The listed sequencing device is Illumina HiSeq 1500. The public reads were reprocessed in TCRdb via fastp at Q25 and MiXCR, keeping in-frame beta chains. Duplicate CDR3 protein sequences are folded into a single record with the most common DNA and genes. The sample data list more than 200,000 distinct CDR3 sequences, and 9.1% of these were observed just once. Of the sample, approximately 16% is held by the ten largest clones.

This sample is part of a study of T cell repertoires in cytomegalovirus infection (dated by TCRdb to between 2019 and 2020). Background on the whole study: Donor HLA type was relevant to the analysis, because carriage of CMV infection together with the matching HLA type was indicated by public TCR beta signatures. Overall study outcomes, separate from this receptor: The ex vivo response was dominated by HLA-C-restricted CMV-specific TCR beta clonotypes, which also provided the single most frequent clonotype in two of eight donors. In both this cohort and an independent cohort of some 350 donors, the cumulative frequency of public TCR beta family members distinguished carriers of CMV infection plus the relevant HLA type.

The V gene is TRBV6-5 and the J gene is TRBJ1-5, with the D segment identity uncertain. Sequencing was carried out using PBMCs. The clonotype comes from a human donor in good health (CMV status not recorded). Some clones in this sample may be carry-over from other donors' samples. In nucleotide form, the sequence is TGTGCCAGCAGAAAAAGGGAGGGGCCCCAGCATTTT. It codes for CASRKREGPQHF.